The 26 T cell receptor beta chains below come from one sample, sequenced in a study of T cell responses to AZD1222 COVID-19 vaccine. Sequencing used immunoSEQ multiplex PCR; TCRdb keeps in-frame clones, though not all of them. The data show 95,000 to 110,000 clones, around 92% seen once. Sample: peripheral blood, taken 28 days after the second AZD1222 dose. The source of these receptors is an adult who received the AZD1222 COVID-19 vaccine.

The chain carries TRBV7-2 and TRBJ1-3; 7 positions match TRBD1. V trimming: 5 bases; J trimming: 5 bases; junction bases outside the gene matches: 6. The germline V gene has CDR1 SGHTA and CDR2 FQGNSA. The CDR3 consists of 14 residues. The DNA for the CDR3 is TGTGCCAGCAGCCGGGACAGTGGTAGAAACACCATATATTTT. Protein sequence: CASSRDSGRNTIYF. The complete variable domain, with remaining parts taken from reference TRBV7-2 and TRBJ1-3, reads GAGVSQSPSNKVTEKGKDVELRCDPISGHTALYWYRQSLGQGLEFLIYFQGNSAPDKSGLPSDRFSAERTGGSVSTLTIQRTQQEDSAVYLCASSRDSGRNTIYFGEGSWLTVV.

The chain is built from TRBV7-2 and TRBJ2-7, with D hard to call. The CDR3 is made up of 13 amino acids. Trimming removed 2 bases from V and 2 bases from J, with 7 bases in between. Germline CDR1 SGHTA, CDR2 FQGNSA. CDR3 loop: CASSLWQAYEQYF. As DNA, the CDR3 is TGTGCCAGCAGCTTATGGCAGGCCTACGAGCAGTACTTC.

The genes are TRBV19 and TRBJ1-1; D gene uncertain. Germline CDR1 LNHDA, CDR2 SQIVND (reference sequence). V was trimmed by 7 bases and J by 5 bases, leaving 17 bases between them. CDR3 length: 14 residues. CDR3 coding DNA: TGTGCCAGTAAACCCTCAGCACGAGGGACTGAAGCTTTCTTT. This translates into CASKPSARGTEAFF.

This sequence joins TRBV5-6 and TRBJ2-2; D is possibly TRBD2 (6 bases). Germline assignment: CDR1 SGHDT and CDR2 YYEEEE. CDR3 length equals 16 residues. V was shortened by 4 bases and J by 0 bases, with 13 bases between the two germline ends. CDR3 nucleotides: TGTGCCAGCAGCCCGCGACTAGTAACGAACACCGGGGAGCTGTTTTTT. Encoded protein: CASSPRLVTNTGELFF.

This sequence joins TRBV19 and TRBJ2-3; 10 bases align to TRBD2. Per the germline V gene, CDR1 is LNHDA and CDR2 is SQIVND (reference sequence). The CDR3 runs to 15 residues. J gave up 4 bases and V 3 bases, and 4 bases lay outside the gene matches. The chain's CDR3 is CASSILAGVPDTQYF. The CDR3 DNA reads as TGTGCCAGTAGTATCCTAGCGGGGGTACCAGATACGCAGTATTTT.

The chain employs TRBV14 and TRBJ1-6, with 7 bases matching TRBD1. There are 15 residues in the CDR3. With V trimmed by 5 bases and J by 7 bases, 8 bases remained unmatched. CDR1 is SGHDN and CDR2 is FVKESK in the germline V gene. CDR3 residues: CASSFGTVANSPLHF. The CDR3 nucleotides read TGTGCCAGCAGCTTCGGGACAGTAGCAAATTCACCCCTCCACTTT.

The rearrangement links TRBV27 to TRBJ2-6, with D possibly matching TRBD1 (5 bases). Trimming pared 6 bases from V and 13 bases from J, leaving 13 bases between. This CDR3 comprises 12 residues. Germline V gene data show CDR1 as MNHEY and CDR2 as SMNVEV (reference sequence). The CDR3 reads CASRGEHRVLTF. The CDR3 nucleotides read TGTGCCAGCAGAGGAGAGCACAGGGTCCTGACTTTC.

The chain uses TRBV19 and TRBJ1-1, with D unclear. The CDR3 covers 15 residues. Trimming shortened V by 6 bases and J by 1 base, and 15 bases separated the two germline ends. The germline V gene has CDR1 LNHDA and CDR2 SQIVND (reference sequence). The CDR3: CASRIRFRGNTEAFF. In nucleotides, the CDR3 is TGTGCCAGTAGGATTCGCTTTCGGGGGAACACTGAAGCTTTCTTT. Full variable domain (missing parts from reference TRBV19 and TRBJ1-1): DGGITQSPKYLFRKEGQNVTLSCEQNLNHDAMYWYRQDPGQGLRLIYYSQIVNDFQKGDIAEGYSVSREKKESFPLTVTSAQKNPTAFYLCASRIRFRGNTEAFFGQGTRLTVV.

The V call is TRBV19, the J call TRBJ2-2, with TRBD1 matching over 8 bases. J was trimmed by 8 bases and V by 4 bases; bases with no gene match: 12. The CDR3 consists of 16 residues. Germline-derived CDR1 and CDR2 are LNHDA and SQIVND (reference sequence). The CDR3 here is CASSTYHGQGAGELFF. The CDR3 DNA reads TGTGCCAGTAGTACCTACCACGGACAGGGTGCAGGGGAGCTGTTTTTT.

This clone is a singleton in its sample. The chain joins TRBV5-1 to TRBJ2-7, with D unresolved. This CDR3 is built from 14 residues. V was pared by 2 bases and J by 0 bases, with 9 bases between. CDR1 is SGHRS, CDR2 YFSETQ, per germline. As DNA, the CDR3 is TGCGCCAGCAGCTTACACGAAAGCTCCTACGAGCAGTACTTC. This encodes CASSLHESSYEQYF.

This chain links TRBV7-9 with TRBJ2-7, with TRBD2 matching 10 bases. The V and J ends lost 5 bases and 3 bases, in that order; junction bases with no gene match: 10. Per the germline V gene, CDR1 is SEHNR and CDR2 is FQNEAQ (reference sequence). This CDR3 is 16 amino acids long. The CDR3 bases are TGTGCCAGCAGCCAACTAGCGGGGAGGAACAGCTACGAGCAGTACTTC. It specifies CASSQLAGRNSYEQYF.

The V call is TRBV7-9, the J call TRBJ1-2; no firm D call. CDR1 SEHNR and CDR2 FQNEAQ come from the germline V gene (reference sequence). Between the trimmed V and J ends, which lost 5 bases and 5 bases, there was a span of 12 bases. This CDR3 contains 13 residues. The CDR3 DNA follows: TGTGCCAGCAGCCCTCCGGAGAGGTATGGCTACACCTTC. Translated, it gives CASSPPERYGYTF. Full variable domain (rest looked up from reference TRBV7-9 and TRBJ1-2): DTGVSQNPRHKITKRGQNVTFRCDPISEHNRLYWYRQTLGQGPEFLTYFQNEAQLEKSRLLSDRFSAERPKGSFSTLEIQRTEQGDSAMYLCASSPPERYGYTFGSGTRLTVV.

As for this clone: Additional DNA sequences in this sample encode the identical CDR3. The chain links TRBV6-5 to TRBJ1-3; TRBD1 matches 7 bases. V shed 2 bases, J shed 2 bases, and the junction held 0 bases outside the gene matches. There are 14 residues in the CDR3. The germline gives CDR1 MNHEY, CDR2 SVGAGI. CDR3 bases: TGTGCCAGCAGTTACAGGGGGCCTGGAAACACCATATATTTT. Translating it yields CASSYRGPGNTIYF.

The V gene is TRBV19, the J gene TRBJ1-1; D is unresolved. V dropped 5 bases and J dropped 0 bases, with 13 bases sitting between them. Germline V gene lookup returns CDR1 LNHDA and CDR2 SQIVND (reference sequence). This CDR3 region has 15 residues. The CDR3 DNA reads TGTGCCAGTAGTGGTTGGACGGAGATGAACACTGAAGCTTTCTTT. Residues: CASSGWTEMNTEAFF.

The chain uses TRBV19 and TRBJ1-2; D is uncertain. In germline, CDR1 is LNHDA, CDR2 SQIVND (reference sequence). The CDR3 length is 17 residues. Trimming took off 4 bases at V and 0 bases at J, with 18 bases between the two ends. CDR3 nucleotides: TGTGCCAGTAGTAGCGGGCTCCGTCTATTAACTAACTATGGCTACACCTTC. Its protein product is CASSSGLRLLTNYGYTF.

This chain uses TRBV6-5 with TRBJ2-1; D might be TRBD1 (6 bases). This CDR3 region has 13 residues. The ends were cut back, 6 bases at V and 9 bases at J, with 15 bases in the middle. CDR1 is MNHEY and CDR2 is SVGAGI in the germline V gene. CDR3 protein: CASSPNRVGEQFF. CDR3 nucleotide sequence: TGTGCCAGCAGCCCAAACAGGGTCGGTGAGCAGTTCTTC.

The CDR3 sequence is CASSPTGEGEAFF. In DNA, the CDR3 is TGTGCCAGCTCACCCACCGGGGAGGGTGAAGCTTTCTTT. This chain joins TRBV18 and TRBJ1-1; D not certain. The CDR3 sequence is 13 residues long. Germline CDR1 is KGHSH and CDR2 is LQKENI. The ends were cut back, 3 bases at V and 7 bases at J, with 12 bases in the middle.

The rearrangement links TRBV28 to TRBJ2-1; 9 nucleotides match TRBD1. CDR1 is MDHEN and CDR2 is SYDVKM in the germline V gene. V shed 4 bases and J 11 bases; nucleotides not matched to a gene: 15. The CDR3 runs to 16 residues. CDR3 DNA sequence: TGTGCCAGCAGTTCACCGGGACAGGGCTCGGGGTACAAGCAGTTCTTC. Translation: CASSSPGQGSGYKQFF.

This chain joins TRBV24-1 and TRBJ1-5, with a tentative D call TRBD1 (5 bases). Germline CDR1 reads KGHDR; CDR2 reads SFDVKD. CDR3 size: 12 residues. Trimming pared 9 bases from V and 9 bases from J, leaving 14 bases between. CDR3 protein: CATSAGRRPQHF. As DNA, the CDR3 is TGTGCCACCTCGGCAGGGCGGCGGCCCCAGCATTTT.

The rearrangement joins TRBV10-3 to TRBJ1-1; D is unclear. V shed 1 base and J shed 5 bases, with 17 bases lying between them. From germline, CDR1 is ENHRY and CDR2 SYGVKD. The CDR3 length is 16 residues. Written as DNA, the CDR3 is TGTGCCATCAGTGAGTTGAAGAGGCACATGGGGACTGAAGCTTTCTTT. Translation: CAISELKRHMGTEAFF.

This clone was counted a few times. The V call is TRBV6-5, the J call TRBJ1-6; weak D call: TRBD1 (5 bases). The V end lost 6 bases, the J end lost 9 bases, and 15 bases lay between the germline ends. This CDR3 has 14 residues. From germline, CDR1 is MNHEY and CDR2 SVGAGI. CDR3 sequence reads: CASSLVQGGSPLHF. CDR3 sequence (DNA): TGTGCCAGCAGCTTGGTTCAGGGAGGTTCACCCCTCCACTTT.

V is TRBV30 and J is TRBJ1-6; no firm D call. The CDR3 has 11 amino acids. V was shortened by 7 bases and J by 7 bases, with 8 bases between the two germline ends. Germline lookup yields CDR1 GTSNPN and CDR2 SVGIG (reference sequence). The CDR3 nucleotides read TGTGCCTCCGGCCCCAATTCACCCCTCCACTTT. As protein: CASGPNSPLHF.

The V call is TRBV7-9, the J call TRBJ1-1, with D uncertain. V lost 1 base to trimming and J lost 3 bases, with 9 bases between them. CDR3 length: 14 amino acids. Germline CDR1 is SEHNR and CDR2 is FQNEAQ (reference sequence). The CDR3 here is CASSLVGSHTEAFF. DNA of the CDR3: TGTGCCAGCAGCTTAGTAGGATCCCACACTGAAGCTTTCTTT.

J is TRBJ2-1 and V is TRBV3-1 (or the pseudogene TRBV3-2); the match to TRBD2 covers 11 bases. In germline, CDR1 is LGHDT, CDR2 YNNKEL (reference sequence). The CDR3 runs to 14 residues. The trim removed 3 bases at V and 9 bases at J, leaving 4 bases unmatched. The CDR3 DNA reads as TGTGCCAGCAGCCACCTAGCGGGAGGTCTTGAGCAGTTCTTC. It yields the protein CASSHLAGGLEQFF.

This chain connects TRBV5-4 to TRBJ2-1; D gene unclear. Deletions cut 0 bases from V and 5 bases from J, with 15 bases between. CDR1 and CDR2 (germline): SGHNT, YYREEE (reference sequence). The CDR3 loop spans 16 amino acids. CDR3 bases: TGTGCCAGCAGCTTGGGCAGTAACAACCTGAACAATGAGCAGTTCTTC. The encoded protein is CASSLGSNNLNNEQFF.

The table lists this clone with a count of one. DNA of the CDR3: TGTGCCGGGGGACAGGTCACCGGGGAGCTGTTTTTT. Amino acid sequence: CAGGQVTGELFF. The chain recombines TRBV10-3 with TRBJ2-2, with 8 nucleotides matching TRBD1. The junction had 3 bases not matched to a gene; V was cut back by 11 bases and J by 4 bases. CDR3 length: 12 residues. CDR1 is ENHRY, CDR2 SYGVKD, per germline.